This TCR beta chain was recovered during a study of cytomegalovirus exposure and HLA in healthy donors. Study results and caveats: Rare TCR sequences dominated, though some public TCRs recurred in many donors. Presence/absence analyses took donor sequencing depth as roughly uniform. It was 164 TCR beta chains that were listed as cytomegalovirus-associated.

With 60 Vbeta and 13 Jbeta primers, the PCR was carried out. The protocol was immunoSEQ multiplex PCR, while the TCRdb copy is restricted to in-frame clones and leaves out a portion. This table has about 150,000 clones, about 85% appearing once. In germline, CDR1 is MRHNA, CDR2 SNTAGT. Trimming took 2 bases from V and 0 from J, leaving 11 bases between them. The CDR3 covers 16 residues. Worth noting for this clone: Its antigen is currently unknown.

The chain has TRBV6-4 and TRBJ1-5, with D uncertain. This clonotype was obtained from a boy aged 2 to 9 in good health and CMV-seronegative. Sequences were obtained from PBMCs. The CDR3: CASSDPKQTSNQPQHF. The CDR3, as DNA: TGTGCCAGCAGTGACCCCAAACAGACTAGCAATCAGCCCCAGCATTTT.